This TCR beta chain originates from a study of shared clonotypes between healthy human individuals. Overall study results and limits: It was only blood that was sampled, and tissue repertoires likely differ. Clonotypes which were not shared had lower generation probabilities than clonotypes that all four donors shared.

Deep-level settings were used for running the assay. In the source study's methods: Filtering differed because ImmunoSEQ produced junction-only sequences that carried no quality scores. Sequencing used immunoSEQ multiplex PCR; TCRdb keeps in-frame clones, though not all of them. V and J calls and clone size are given by that table; D and trimming were obtained from the DNA. The data show under 2,500,000 clones, with approximately 94% seen just once and over 0.1% held by the top ten. As concerns this clone: Its antigen is undetermined.

The V gene lost 6 bases and the J gene lost 0 bases, with 10 bases spanning the gap. Germline CDR1 LGHNA, CDR2 YNFKEQ. CDR3 length: 14 amino acids. Input material: naive CD4+ T cells sorted from blood. The subset was: CD45RA+ positively selected. The TCR was taken from a man aged 18 to 29 in good health. V and J are TRBV4-2 and TRBJ2-3; D uncertain. CDR3 region: CASRQTGSTDTQYF. CDR3 in DNA: TGTGCCAGCAGGCAGACTGGCAGCACAGATACGCAGTATTTT.